This TCR beta chain was sequenced in a study of pediatric ulcerative colitis. Method: immunoSEQ multiplex PCR; TCRdb's copy keeps in-frame clones and lacks some. The profile covers about 4,600 clones, with just over 90% appearing a single time and 1.1% taken by the ten largest. This CDR3 region has 13 residues. Looked up from germline, CDR1 is SGHRS and CDR2 is YFSETQ. Trimming removed 0 bases at V and 6 bases at J, with 10 bases between. The clonotype originates from a boy aged 10-17 years who was a control in a study of pediatric ulcerative colitis. The specimen sequenced was blood. The chain links TRBV5-1 to TRBJ2-7, with no clear D. The CDR3 nucleotides read TGCGCCAGCAGCTTGGATTCCCCTCGCGAGCAGTACTTC. This codes for CASSLDSPREQYF.